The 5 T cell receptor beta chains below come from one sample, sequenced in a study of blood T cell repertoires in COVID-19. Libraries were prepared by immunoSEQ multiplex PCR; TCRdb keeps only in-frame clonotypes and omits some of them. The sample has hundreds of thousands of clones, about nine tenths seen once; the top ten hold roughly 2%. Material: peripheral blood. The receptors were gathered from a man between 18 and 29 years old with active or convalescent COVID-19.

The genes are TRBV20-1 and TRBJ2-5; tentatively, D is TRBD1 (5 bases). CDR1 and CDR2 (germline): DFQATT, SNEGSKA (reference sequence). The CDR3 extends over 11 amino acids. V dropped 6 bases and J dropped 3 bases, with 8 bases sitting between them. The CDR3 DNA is TGCAGTGCCAGGGTGAAAGAGACCCAGTACTTC. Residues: CSARVKETQYF.

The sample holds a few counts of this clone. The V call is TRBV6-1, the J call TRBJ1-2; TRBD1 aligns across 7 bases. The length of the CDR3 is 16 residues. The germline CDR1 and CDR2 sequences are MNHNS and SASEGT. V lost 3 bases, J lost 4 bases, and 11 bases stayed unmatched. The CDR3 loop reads CASSDDLAGGFYGYTF. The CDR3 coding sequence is TGTGCCAGCAGTGATGATTTGGCAGGGGGTTTCTATGGCTACACCTTC.

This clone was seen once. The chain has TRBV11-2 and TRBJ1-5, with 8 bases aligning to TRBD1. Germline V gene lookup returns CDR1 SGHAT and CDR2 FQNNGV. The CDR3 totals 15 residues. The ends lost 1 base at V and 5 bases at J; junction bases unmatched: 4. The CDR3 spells CASSLVGQADQPQHF. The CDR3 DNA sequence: TGTGCCAGCAGCTTAGTGGGACAGGCCGATCAGCCCCAGCATTTT.

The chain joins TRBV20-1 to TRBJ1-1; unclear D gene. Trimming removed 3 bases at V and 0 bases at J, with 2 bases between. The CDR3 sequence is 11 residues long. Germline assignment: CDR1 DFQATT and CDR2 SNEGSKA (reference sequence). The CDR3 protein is CSASMNTEAFF. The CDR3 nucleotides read TGCAGTGCTAGCATGAACACTGAAGCTTTCTTT.

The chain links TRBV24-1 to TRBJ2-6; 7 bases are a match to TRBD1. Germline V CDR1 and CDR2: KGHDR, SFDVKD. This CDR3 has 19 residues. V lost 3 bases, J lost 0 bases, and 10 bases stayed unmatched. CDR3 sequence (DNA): TGTGCCACCAGTGATACGACCCGGGACAGCTTCTCTGGGGCCAACGTCCTGACTTTC. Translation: CATSDTTRDSFSGANVLTF.